Listed here is a single T cell receptor beta chain. What this receptor recognizes is not known. The input lacks base qualities; no much larger clone sits a single base away. This sample stems from a study of shared clonotypes between healthy human individuals (TCRdb year 2020). Regarding the study in general: Two women and a few men aged 18 to 49 years were included in the cohort. For each donor, CD4 naive and CD4 memory were each run on three plates, CD8 naive on two plates, and CD8 memory on one plate. To estimate repertoire size and how much clonotype sharing occurs between individuals, the study deeply sequenced the blood TCR repertoires of five healthy adults. Different laboratories and diverse techniques were used to prepare libraries and sequence TCR repertoires, to increase sequencing depth and limit assay-specific biases. Per donor, leukapheresis produced somewhere between about 0.94 and 8.9 billion PBMCs.

CD8 naive samples were obtained by positive selection for CCR7 among CD45RO-negative cells, yielding a CD45RA+CCR7+ population from which TemRA cells were excluded. Donors were healthy HIV-negative adults with no recently reported acute infections or vaccinations. All donors were Caucasian adults living in Nashville, Tennessee, USA. Blood was collected by leukapheresis, and PBMCs were isolated by Ficoll-Histopaque density gradient centrifugation and then cryopreserved in liquid nitrogen vapor phase. Analytical flow cytometry was used to check the purity and quantity of every magnetically sorted T cell population. Each sorted fraction had its genomic DNA isolated and then quantified by UV absorbance on a Nanodrop 2000c. Using the deep immunoSEQ assay, TCR CDR3 regions were amplified from genomic DNA by multiplex PCR. Extracted genomic DNA from each cell subset was distributed evenly across all wells of several immunoSEQ 96-well plates, and each plate was treated as a replicate. For sorted subsets, 150 to 250 ng of genomic DNA, equivalent to 25,000 to 35,000 T cell genomes, went into each replicate PCR. The purified libraries were quantified using a Qubit 3.0 fluorometer, sized with a Bioanalyzer 2100, and then quantified again using the KAPA Library Quantification kit. Every immunoSEQ 96-well plate was sequenced on a separate single-read 150-cycle Illumina NextSeq 550 flow cell. The study's processing was this. Because the immunoSEQ output held only junctional sequences and lacked quality scores, the filtering could not match the filtering applied to full-length reads. Sequences were annotated with PyIR, a Python wrapper for IgBLAST v1.9, and V/J genes and CDR3 were assigned using IMGT germline references. Any read was removed if the V/J assignment was weak (E-value above 1e-6), the CDR3 was missing, or the read contained stop codons, out-of-frame junctions, or ambiguous translated residues. V3J clonotypes were defined as sequences sharing the same inferred V gene, J gene, and CDR3 amino acid sequence. To compute the percentage overlap between repertoires, the number of shared unique clonotypes was divided by the size of the smaller repertoire. Three approaches were used to assess repertoire richness: RTK rarefaction, the Chao1 estimator, and Recon v2.1 estimates of unobserved clonotypes. OLGA was used to compute generation probabilities for all TCRbeta clonotypes that the gDNA method yielded from a few donors. TCRdb took over this immuneACCESS table, retaining in-frame rearrangements with V and J assigned. Such tables are incomplete; in checked studies, under half of the missing clones stem from an unresolved V gene, and the remainder is unexplained. The V and J calls and clone size were taken over from that table, and D and trimming were inferred from the DNA. In all, the sample holds some 2,100,000 clones, and just over 90% of those were seen once. Around 1.7% of the sample goes to the ten largest clones.

Points the paper makes about the study in general: Rarefaction of sorted-subset datasets indicated incomplete sequencing despite the large sequencing depth. Naive subsets generally had larger estimated clonotype richness than memory subsets did. The small number of donors limited the genetic and exposure-history diversity represented. Compared with non-shared clonotypes, clonotypes shared by all four sorted-subset donors had higher generation probabilities. Based on pairwise subsampling, the degree of clonotype sharing among donors was expected to be affected by sequencing depth. Sampling was restricted to blood, and TCR repertoires in tissues likely differ from the TCR repertoires found in blood. About 5% of naive CD4, more than 3% of naive CD8, around 2.3% of memory CD4, and 0.4% of memory CD8 clonotypes were shared across several donors.

Sequencing was carried out using naive CD8+ T cells from PBMCs. Explained via the paper, the cell subset or site label denotes: CD45RA+CCR7+. This clonotype was obtained from a young man in good health. Some clones in this sample may be carry-over from other donors' samples.

The CDR3 corresponds to CASSFQGLYEQYF. The DNA is as follows: TGTGCCAGCAGTTTCCAGGGACTCTACGAGCAGTACTTC. The receptor chain draws on TRBV28 and TRBJ2-7, and possibly TRBD2, on 6 matching bases. The V and J ends are trimmed by 3 bases and 3 bases, leaving 9 bases between them. The germline V gene gives CDR1 as MDHEN and CDR2 as SYDVKM. From cysteine to phenylalanine, the CDR3 is 13 amino acids long. The read is trimmed to its CDR3 DNA, 39 bases read in frame from base 1.